The sequence of this TCR beta chain was determined in a study of T cells and Merkel cell carcinoma outcomes (TCRdb year 2020). Study-wide context: The tumor T-cell repertoire, together with T-cell density, was examined as a predictor of clinical outcome in patients with Merkel cell carcinoma. General conclusions and limits of the study: According to the report, clinical outcomes in Merkel cell carcinoma patients could be predicted using T-cell density together with features of the T-cell repertoire.

The samples were taken from patients with Merkel cell carcinoma. Libraries were built with the immunoSEQ multiplex PCR assay. Sourced from immuneACCESS, this table was stored by TCRdb with only in-frame sequences that have V and J called. A share of the clones is absent; for the studies checked, an unresolved V gene accounts for under half, and the remainder has no known explanation. The sample table contains roughly 6,000 clones; only one count was recorded for approximately 80% of them. 5.9% of the sample comes from the top ten. Taken from cysteine to phenylalanine, the CDR3 has 14 residues. CDR3 DNA only is kept here, 42 bases in frame from base 1. CDR1 SSHAT and CDR2 FNYEAQ were looked up in the germline V gene (reference sequence). This clone was seen once. Which antigen it targets is not known. The junction differs from germline at one of its ends, possibly a read error.

The rearrangement joined TRBV7-7 to TRBJ2-5, with the D gene not clear enough to name. The TCR originated in a human donor with Merkel cell carcinoma. What was sequenced was tumor tissue from Merkel cell carcinoma. The bases read TGTGCTAGCAGCTTAAATACGGCACAAGAGACCCAGTACTTC. This yields the protein CASSLNTAQETQYF. The full variable domain, with segments outside the CDR3 supplied by the reference TRBV7-7 and TRBJ2-5 proteins, appears as GAGVSQSPRYKVTKRGQDVTLRCDPISSHATLYWYQQALGQGPEFLTYFNYEAQPDKSGLPSDRFSAERPEGSISTLTIQRTEQRDSAMYRCASSLNTAQETQYFGPGTRLLVL.